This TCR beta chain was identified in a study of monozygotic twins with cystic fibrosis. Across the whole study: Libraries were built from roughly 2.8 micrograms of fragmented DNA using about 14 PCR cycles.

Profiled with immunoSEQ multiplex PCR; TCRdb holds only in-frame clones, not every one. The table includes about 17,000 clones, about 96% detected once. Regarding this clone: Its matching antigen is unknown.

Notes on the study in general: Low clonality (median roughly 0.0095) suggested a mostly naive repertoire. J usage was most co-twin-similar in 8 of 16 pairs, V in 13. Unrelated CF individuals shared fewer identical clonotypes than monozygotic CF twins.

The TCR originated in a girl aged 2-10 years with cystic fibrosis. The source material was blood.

The CDR3 here is CASSEWQVGNEQFF. For the CDR3, the DNA is TGCGCCAGCAGTGAGTGGCAGGTTGGCAATGAGCAGTTCTTC. The V and J genes are TRBV10-1 and TRBJ2-1; D remains unclear. With 1 base removed from V and 6 bases from J, the gap between germline ends came to 10 bases. Germline V gene sequence: CDR1 WNHNN, CDR2 SYGVQD (reference sequence). The length of the CDR3 is 14 residues.